The rows below give T cell receptor beta chains drawn from one sample of a study of blood T cell repertoires in COVID-19. Sequenced by immunoSEQ multiplex PCR; TCRdb stores in-frame clones only, minus some. The table includes about 350,000 clones, more than 75% detected once. Sequencing input: PBMCs or T cells enriched from blood (not recorded which). The receptor source for this set is a woman in her 30s who had recovered from COVID-19. Each CDR3 is given with its conserved first and last residue. A D gene is named only where the DNA matches it firmly. Not all rows give a size; the values are once, few, many and, for expanded clones, a class.

v_gene: TRBV7-9
d_gene: -
abundance: once
j_gene: TRBJ1-6
CDR3nt: TGTGCCAGCAGCTTAGGAGGGAGCATCGATTCACCCCTCCACTTT
CDR3aa: CASSLGGSIDSPLHF

v_gene: TRBV30
d_gene: -
abundance: -
j_gene: TRBJ1-2
CDR3nt: TGTGCCTGGAAGACCCAGGGGTACGGCTATGGCTACACCTTC
CDR3aa: CAWKTQGYGYGYTF

v_gene: TRBV7-9
d_gene: TRBD1
abundance: few
j_gene: TRBJ2-2
CDR3nt: TGTGCCAGCCCGTTTTACAATGACAGGGCCGGGGAGCTGTTTTTT
CDR3aa: CASPFYNDRAGELFF

v_gene: TRBV7-9
d_gene: -
abundance: -
j_gene: TRBJ1-1
CDR3nt: TGTGCCAGCAGCGCTGACGGGGACACTGAAGCTTTCTTT
CDR3aa: CASSADGDTEAFF

v_gene: TRBV3-1/TRBV3-2
d_gene: -
abundance: -
j_gene: TRBJ2-5
CDR3nt: TGTGCCAGCAGCCAAACCCAGGGGTCGGCTCTTGAGACCCAGTACTTC
CDR3aa: CASSQTQGSALETQYF

v_gene: TRBV28
d_gene: -
abundance: -
j_gene: TRBJ2-7
CDR3nt: TGTGCCAGCAGTTTAATGCCTGGAGGGTACGAGCAGTACTTC
CDR3aa: CASSLMPGGYEQYF

v_gene: TRBV15
d_gene: -
abundance: -
j_gene: TRBJ2-1
CDR3nt: TGTGCCACCAGCAGAGGTGGCAGGGGTCTAGGGTCCTACAATGAGCAGTTCTTC
CDR3aa: CATSRGGRGLGSYNEQFF

v_gene: TRBV18
d_gene: -
abundance: -
j_gene: TRBJ1-5
CDR3nt: TGTGCCAGCTCACCATCCGGTTCCGGGGCCCAGCATTTT
CDR3aa: CASSPSGSGAQHF

v_gene: TRBV7-9
d_gene: TRBD1
abundance: -
j_gene: TRBJ1-5
CDR3nt: TGTGCCAGCAGCTTAGCAACCGGGACAGCCAGCAATCAGCCCCAGCATTTT
CDR3aa: CASSLATGTASNQPQHF

v_gene: TRBV12-3/TRBV12-4
d_gene: -
abundance: -
j_gene: TRBJ2-7
CDR3nt: TGTGCCAGCAGGGACGGACATGGCGAGCAGTACTTC
CDR3aa: CASRDGHGEQYF

v_gene: TRBV20-1
d_gene: -
abundance: -
j_gene: TRBJ2-1
CDR3nt: TGCAGTGCTAGTCAGAGGCGCCGCAATGAGCAGTTCTTC
CDR3aa: CSASQRRRNEQFF

v_gene: TRBV7-2
d_gene: -
abundance: -
j_gene: TRBJ1-2
CDR3nt: TGTGCCAGCAGCAGACGGACAGTCAATGAAATTTACACCTTC
CDR3aa: CASSRRTVNEIYTF

v_gene: TRBV19
d_gene: TRBD1
abundance: few
j_gene: TRBJ2-7
CDR3nt: TGTGCCAGTAGTATACCCCCCGACAGGGGGCTACCCTACGAGCAGTACTTC
CDR3aa: CASSIPPDRGLPYEQYF

v_gene: TRBV24-1
d_gene: TRBD1
abundance: -
j_gene: TRBJ1-2
CDR3nt: TGTGCCACCAGTGATTTGGGGGGACAGGGAGGAACTGGCTACACCTTC
CDR3aa: CATSDLGGQGGTGYTF

v_gene: TRBV7-9
d_gene: -
abundance: -
j_gene: TRBJ1-1
CDR3nt: TGTGCCAGCAGCTACGCAGGCACTGAAGCTTTCTTT
CDR3aa: CASSYAGTEAFF

v_gene: TRBV10-3
d_gene: TRBD1
abundance: few
j_gene: TRBJ1-2
CDR3nt: TGTGCCATCACGGTGGGACAGGGAAACTATGGCTACACCTTC
CDR3aa: CAITVGQGNYGYTF

v_gene: TRBV15
d_gene: -
abundance: once
j_gene: TRBJ1-1
CDR3nt: TGTGCCACCAGCCGGAGGACGGGGAACACTGAAGCTTTCTTT
CDR3aa: CATSRRTGNTEAFF

v_gene: TRBV9
d_gene: TRBD2
abundance: -
j_gene: TRBJ2-3
CDR3nt: TGTGCCAGCAGCCCCACCCCCGCCCTAGCGGGGAACACAGATACGCAGTATTTT
CDR3aa: CASSPTPALAGNTDTQYF

v_gene: TRBV4-2
d_gene: -
abundance: -
j_gene: TRBJ1-6
CDR3nt: TGTGCCAGCAGCCAACTACAGAAATATAATTCACCCCTCCACTTT
CDR3aa: CASSQLQKYNSPLHF

v_gene: TRBV28
d_gene: TRBD2
abundance: -
j_gene: TRBJ2-3
CDR3nt: TGTGCCAGCATCGGGGGGGCCCTAGGCACAGATACGCAGTATTTT
CDR3aa: CASIGGALGTDTQYF

v_gene: TRBV29-1
d_gene: TRBD2
abundance: few
j_gene: TRBJ2-7
CDR3nt: TGCAGCGCCCGATCGGGGGGACCTTACGAGCAGTACTTC
CDR3aa: CSARSGGPYEQYF

v_gene: TRBV29-1
d_gene: -
abundance: -
j_gene: TRBJ1-1
CDR3nt: TGCAGCGCGCCCCAGGGTCGGAACACTGAAGCTTTCTTT
CDR3aa: CSAPQGRNTEAFF

v_gene: TRBV5-4
d_gene: -
abundance: -
j_gene: TRBJ1-1
CDR3nt: TGTGCCAGCAGCGTTACTGGTAACACTGAAGCTTTCTTT
CDR3aa: CASSVTGNTEAFF

v_gene: TRBV18
d_gene: TRBD2
abundance: -
j_gene: TRBJ2-3
CDR3nt: TGTGCCAGCTCACCCTTAGCGGGGGGGAGCACAGATACGCAGTATTTT
CDR3aa: CASSPLAGGSTDTQYF

v_gene: TRBV2
d_gene: TRBD1
abundance: -
j_gene: TRBJ2-4
CDR3nt: TGTGCCAGCAGTGTGAATCCGGGACAGAAAAACATTCAGTACTTC
CDR3aa: CASSVNPGQKNIQYF

v_gene: TRBV18
d_gene: -
abundance: -
j_gene: TRBJ1-3
CDR3nt: TGTGCCAGCTCACCGCTCCCCAAGCGCTCTGGAAACACCATATATTTT
CDR3aa: CASSPLPKRSGNTIYF

v_gene: TRBV5-8
d_gene: -
abundance: -
j_gene: TRBJ2-2
CDR3nt: TGTGCCAGCAGCACCCTGAGGATAAACACCGGGGAGCTGTTTTTT
CDR3aa: CASSTLRINTGELFF

v_gene: TRBV7-9
d_gene: -
abundance: once
j_gene: TRBJ1-1
CDR3nt: TGTGCCAGCAGCTTACTGCAGGACACTGAAGCTTTCTTT
CDR3aa: CASSLLQDTEAFF

v_gene: TRBV14
d_gene: -
abundance: -
j_gene: TRBJ2-7
CDR3nt: TGTGCCAGCAGCCAAAGGTGGGGCCTGGACGAGCAGTACTTC
CDR3aa: CASSQRWGLDEQYF

v_gene: TRBV2
d_gene: TRBD2
abundance: -
j_gene: TRBJ2-7
CDR3nt: TGTGCCAGCAGTGGCCTAGCGGGGGGCCGCTACGAGCAGTACTTC
CDR3aa: CASSGLAGGRYEQYF

v_gene: TRBV7-2
d_gene: -
abundance: -
j_gene: TRBJ1-5
CDR3nt: TGTGCCAGCAGCTTGGGTCTCCTCGGGAAGCCCCAGCATTTT
CDR3aa: CASSLGLLGKPQHF

v_gene: TRBV9
d_gene: TRBD1
abundance: -
j_gene: TRBJ2-1
CDR3nt: TGTGCCAGCAGCGTAGGTAGCGGGACAGGGGGTAGCAATGAGCAGTTCTTC
CDR3aa: CASSVGSGTGGSNEQFF

v_gene: TRBV28
d_gene: TRBD1
abundance: -
j_gene: TRBJ1-5
CDR3nt: TGTGCCAGCAGTTTTCAACAGGGGATAAGCAATCAGCCCCAGCATTTT
CDR3aa: CASSFQQGISNQPQHF

v_gene: TRBV19
d_gene: -
abundance: once
j_gene: TRBJ2-1
CDR3nt: TGTGCCAGTAGTATAGGTCCACAGGCAGGTGAGCAGTTCTTC
CDR3aa: CASSIGPQAGEQFF

v_gene: TRBV5-1
d_gene: -
abundance: -
j_gene: TRBJ1-3
CDR3nt: TGCGCCAGCAGCTTGGAGGAGGTGATCTCTGGAAACACCATATATTTT
CDR3aa: CASSLEEVISGNTIYF

v_gene: TRBV6-5
d_gene: -
abundance: -
j_gene: TRBJ2-6
CDR3nt: TGTGCCAGCAGTTACGTAGGGGCTGGGGCCAACGTCCTGACTTTC
CDR3aa: CASSYVGAGANVLTF

v_gene: TRBV15
d_gene: TRBD1
abundance: -
j_gene: TRBJ1-6
CDR3nt: TGTGCCACCAGCAGTCTAACAGGGGAACTTTCACCCCTCCACTTT
CDR3aa: CATSSLTGELSPLHF

v_gene: TRBV10-2
d_gene: TRBD1
abundance: -
j_gene: TRBJ1-5
CDR3nt: TGCGCCAGCAGTGAGGCAGGGGGCTATTTTCAGCCCCAGCATTTT
CDR3aa: CASSEAGGYFQPQHF

v_gene: TRBV7-9
d_gene: TRBD1
abundance: -
j_gene: TRBJ2-7
CDR3nt: TGTGCCAGCAGCCCCCAAGCCGGACAGGGAGCCTACGAGCAGTACTTC
CDR3aa: CASSPQAGQGAYEQYF

v_gene: TRBV5-1
d_gene: TRBD1
abundance: -
j_gene: TRBJ2-1
CDR3nt: TGCGCCAGCGGTTTTAGTCTGCATGCGGGACAGGGGGACCTAGCGGGCTACAATGAGCAGTTCTTC
CDR3aa: CASGFSLHAGQGDLAGYNEQFF

v_gene: TRBV29-1
d_gene: TRBD2
abundance: -
j_gene: TRBJ2-5
CDR3nt: TGCAGCGTTCGAACCGGGGGGGTAGAGACCCAGTACTTC
CDR3aa: CSVRTGGVETQYF

v_gene: TRBV3-1/TRBV3-2
d_gene: TRBD1
abundance: -
j_gene: TRBJ2-2
CDR3nt: TGTGCCAGCAGGCGGACAGGGGACAACACCGGGGAGCTGTTTTTT
CDR3aa: CASRRTGDNTGELFF

v_gene: TRBV27
d_gene: -
abundance: -
j_gene: TRBJ1-1
CDR3nt: TGTGCCAGCAGTTTAGGGGGAGGTACTGAAGCTTTCTTT
CDR3aa: CASSLGGGTEAFF

v_gene: TRBV4-3
d_gene: TRBD1
abundance: -
j_gene: TRBJ1-4
CDR3nt: TGCGCCAGCAGCCAAGCTCCAGCCGGGACAGGGAATGAAAAACTGTTTTTT
CDR3aa: CASSQAPAGTGNEKLFF

v_gene: TRBV5-1
d_gene: -
abundance: -
j_gene: TRBJ1-1
CDR3nt: TGCGCCAGCAGCTTGGCAGGGATGAACACTGAAGCTTTCTTT
CDR3aa: CASSLAGMNTEAFF

v_gene: TRBV28
d_gene: TRBD2
abundance: once
j_gene: TRBJ2-7
CDR3nt: TGTGCCAGCAGCCGACTAGCGGGGGGGCCGGGGTACTTC
CDR3aa: CASSRLAGGPGYF

v_gene: TRBV5-1
d_gene: -
abundance: -
j_gene: TRBJ2-2
CDR3nt: TGCGCCAGCAGCTTGTCGACCGATCTAGCCTCCGGGGAGCTGTTTTTT
CDR3aa: CASSLSTDLASGELFF

v_gene: TRBV7-9
d_gene: -
abundance: -
j_gene: TRBJ2-6
CDR3nt: TGTGCCAGCAGCTTAGAACGGGGTGGGGCCAACGTCCTGACTTTC
CDR3aa: CASSLERGGANVLTF

v_gene: TRBV27
d_gene: -
abundance: -
j_gene: TRBJ1-6
CDR3nt: TGTGCCAGCAGTTTACCGGGGAATTCACCCCTCCACTTT
CDR3aa: CASSLPGNSPLHF

v_gene: TRBV6-1
d_gene: TRBD1
abundance: -
j_gene: TRBJ2-7
CDR3nt: TGTGCCAGCAGCCGGGACAGGGGCTACTACGAGCAGTACTTC
CDR3aa: CASSRDRGYYEQYF

v_gene: TRBV11-2
d_gene: -
abundance: -
j_gene: TRBJ1-4
CDR3nt: TGTGCCAGCAGCTTAGACCTCAATGAAAAACTGTTTTTT
CDR3aa: CASSLDLNEKLFF

v_gene: TRBV10-3
d_gene: TRBD1
abundance: -
j_gene: TRBJ2-1
CDR3nt: TGTGCCATCAGGCAGGACAGGAAGGCCGATGAGCAGTTCTTC
CDR3aa: CAIRQDRKADEQFF

v_gene: TRBV3-1/TRBV3-2
d_gene: -
abundance: -
j_gene: TRBJ2-4
CDR3nt: TGTGCCAGCAGCCCCCAGTGGGCCAAAAACATTCAGTACTTC
CDR3aa: CASSPQWAKNIQYF